The 4 T cell receptor beta chains listed next were all sequenced from one sample in a study of blood T cell repertoires in COVID-19. TCRdb's table, derived via immunoSEQ multiplex PCR, lists solely in-frame clones and lacks some. Here the sample spans a few hundred thousand clones, approximately 86% being singletons. Sequencing was done on a sample of peripheral blood. These receptors were taken from a woman aged 70-85 years with COVID-19, enrolled during active disease.

The V gene is TRBV9, the J gene TRBJ2-7, with a weak D call TRBD2 (5 bases). In germline, CDR1 is SGDLS, CDR2 YYNGEE. V dropped 0 bases and J dropped 6 bases, with 13 bases sitting between them. The CDR3 is made up of 14 amino acids. CDR3 loop: CASSVVMGDGEQYF. In DNA, the CDR3 is TGTGCCAGCAGCGTAGTAATGGGAGACGGCGAGCAGTACTTC.

The chain links TRBV19 to TRBJ2-1; tentatively, D is TRBD2 (7 bases). Germline V gene lookup returns CDR1 LNHDA and CDR2 SQIVND (reference sequence). V lost 7 bases to trimming and J lost 4 bases, with 20 bases between them. The length of the CDR3 is 16 residues. CDR3 sequence: CASNPPGGLRYNEQFF. The CDR3 coding sequence is TGTGCCAGTAATCCACCCGGGGGGCTCCGATACAATGAGCAGTTCTTC.

V usage is TRBV9 and J usage is TRBJ1-6; 7 nucleotides align to TRBD1. The CDR3 runs 15 residues. Germline assignment: CDR1 SGDLS and CDR2 YYNGEE. J gave up 10 bases and V 0 bases, and 7 bases lay outside the gene matches. This CDR3 reads CASSVDGQGGSPLHF. In DNA form, the CDR3 reads TGTGCCAGCAGCGTAGATGGTCAGGGGGGCTCACCCCTCCACTTT. Complete variable domain (other parts from reference TRBV9 and TRBJ1-6): DSGVTQTPKHLITATGQRVTLRCSPRSGDLSVYWYQQSLDQGLQFLIQYYNGEERAKGNILERFSAQQFPDLHSELNLSSLELGDSALYFCASSVDGQGGSPLHFGNGTRLTVT.

The gene calls are TRBV6-2 or TRBV6-3 and TRBJ2-4, with TRBD1 matching 8 bases. Germline V gene data show CDR1 as MNHEY and CDR2 as SVGEGT. J lost 6 bases, V lost 5 bases, and 9 bases had no gene match. The CDR3 is 15 residues long. CDR3 nucleotides: TGTGCCAGCAGTCCCTCCTGGACAGGGTCAAACATTCAGTACTTC. It encodes CASSPSWTGSNIQYF.